These T cell receptor beta chains were read from a single sample in a study of beta chain features in type 1 diabetes. Some clones are missing from TCRdb's copy, which holds only in-frame ones; the method was immunoSEQ multiplex PCR. The profile shows under 250,000 clones, 11% to 15% of them singletons. The sample taken for sequencing was naive CD4+ T cells from blood. The origin of the receptors is a woman in her forties in good health. Each CDR3 is given with its conserved first and last residue. Each record gives: CDR3 protein, V gene.

CDR3aa: CASSLGQGASNSPLHF
v_gene: TRBV5-1

CDR3aa: CSVRDRGTYGYTF
v_gene: TRBV29-1

CDR3aa: CASGQGRAGGELFF
v_gene: TRBV5-6

CDR3aa: CASSLGPRVGRGGDGYTF
v_gene: TRBV5-1

CDR3aa: CASRTGGSNEQFF
v_gene: TRBV6-1

CDR3aa: CASSQVLGQGGNEQFF
v_gene: TRBV4-1

CDR3aa: CASSLTTTDTQYF
v_gene: TRBV13

CDR3aa: CASSAYTQNEQFF
v_gene: TRBV2

CDR3aa: CASSDPGQAAFTGELFF
v_gene: TRBV2

CDR3aa: CASSRQVSNQPQHF
v_gene: TRBV28

CDR3aa: CASSPRGGGGITETQYF
v_gene: TRBV11-2

CDR3aa: CTSSQDGRGGRTGELFF
v_gene: TRBV1

CDR3aa: CASSPLARGSWPQHF
v_gene: TRBV18

CDR3aa: CAAASAETQYF
v_gene: TRBV2

CDR3aa: CASSVTTLAGANEQFF
v_gene: TRBV2

CDR3aa: CASSYFGGRDGYTF
v_gene: TRBV6-6

CDR3aa: CASSQEGYRRGETQYF
v_gene: TRBV4-3

CDR3aa: CASSSQGAQGSEAFF
v_gene: TRBV5-4

CDR3aa: CASSIGGWGNQPQHF
v_gene: TRBV19

CDR3aa: CASRGGLAAYEQYF
v_gene: TRBV27

CDR3aa: CASGFFAGVTDTQYF
v_gene: TRBV12-5

CDR3aa: CASSLVFGPGSNEQFF
v_gene: TRBV5-6

CDR3aa: CASRTGQYAYEQYF
v_gene: TRBV11-2

CDR3aa: CASSIGQVLYEQYF
v_gene: TRBV7-6

CDR3aa: CASSPTGRKSGYTF
v_gene: TRBV6-5

CDR3aa: CASSQEGGIGLDTQYF
v_gene: TRBV4-2

CDR3aa: CASSPGGRQPQHF
v_gene: TRBV19

CDR3aa: CASSLEADIQYF
v_gene: TRBV7-9

CDR3aa: CASRQPTSTGELFF
v_gene: TRBV4-1

CDR3aa: CASSYWAGDTDTQYF
v_gene: TRBV7-9

CDR3aa: CASTLGQNNSPLHF
v_gene: TRBV7-9

CDR3aa: CASSERGWPEAFF
v_gene: TRBV6-1

CDR3aa: CASSTGTSGGVVQYF
v_gene: TRBV7-2

CDR3aa: CASSYWGGPTGELFF
v_gene: TRBV6-5

CDR3aa: CASSAPSGLGNEQFF
v_gene: TRBV5-5